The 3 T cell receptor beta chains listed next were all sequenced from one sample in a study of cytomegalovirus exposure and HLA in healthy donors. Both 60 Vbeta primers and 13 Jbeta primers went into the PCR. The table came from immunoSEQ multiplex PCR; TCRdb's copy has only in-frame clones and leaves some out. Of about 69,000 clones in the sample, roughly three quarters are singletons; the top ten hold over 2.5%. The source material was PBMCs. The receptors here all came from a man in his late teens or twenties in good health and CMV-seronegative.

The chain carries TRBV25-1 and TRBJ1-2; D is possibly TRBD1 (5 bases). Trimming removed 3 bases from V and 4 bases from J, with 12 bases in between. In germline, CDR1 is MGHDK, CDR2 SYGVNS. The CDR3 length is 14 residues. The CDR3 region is CASSDLGAGYGYTF. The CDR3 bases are TGTGCCAGCAGTGACTTAGGGGCAGGCTATGGCTACACCTTC.

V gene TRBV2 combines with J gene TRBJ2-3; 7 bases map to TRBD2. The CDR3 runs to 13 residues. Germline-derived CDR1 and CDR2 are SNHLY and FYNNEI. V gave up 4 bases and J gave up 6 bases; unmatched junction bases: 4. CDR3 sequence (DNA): TGTGCCAGCAGTGGACTAGCCTGGGATACGCAGTATTTT. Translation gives CASSGLAWDTQYF.

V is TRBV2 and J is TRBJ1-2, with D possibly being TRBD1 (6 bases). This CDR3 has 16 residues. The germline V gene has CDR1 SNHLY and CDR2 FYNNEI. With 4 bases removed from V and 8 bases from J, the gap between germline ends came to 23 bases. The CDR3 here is CASSGAGQTLGKGYTF. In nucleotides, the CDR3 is TGTGCCAGCAGTGGAGCTGGACAGACCCTGGGGAAAGGCTACACCTTC. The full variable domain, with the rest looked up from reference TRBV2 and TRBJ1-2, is EPEVTQTPSHQVTQMGQEVILRCVPISNHLYFYWYRQILGQKVEFLVSFYNNEISEKSEIFDDQFSVERPDGSNFTLKIRSTKLEDSAMYFCASSGAGQTLGKGYTFGSGTRLTVV.